The 25 T cell receptor beta chains listed next were all sequenced from one sample in a study of cytomegalovirus exposure and HLA in healthy donors. PCR amplification relied on 60 Vbeta primers (plus 13 Jbeta primers). Assay used: immunoSEQ multiplex PCR; TCRdb lists only in-frame clones, some missing. The sample records nearly 110,000 clones, around 71% being singletons. The sequencing sample was made of PBMCs. The receptors originated from a boy younger than 18 in good health and CMV-seronegative.

A few counts support this clone. The chain uses TRBV15 and TRBJ2-7, with 10 bases fitting TRBD2. The germline CDR1 and CDR2 sequences are LNHNV and YYDKDF (reference sequence). Germline trimming cut 4 bases from V and 6 bases from J; bases unmatched to any gene: 9. The CDR3 is 15 amino acids. This chain's CDR3 is CATSTRTSGLLEQYF. The CDR3 region has the DNA TGTGCCACCAGCACCCGGACTAGCGGCTTACTCGAGCAGTACTTC.

This sequence joins TRBV11-2 and TRBJ1-1; D is perhaps TRBD1 (5 bases). V dropped 1 base and J dropped 0 bases, with 15 bases sitting between them. CDR1 is SGHAT and CDR2 is FQNNGV in the germline V gene. The CDR3 extends over 17 amino acids. The CDR3 DNA reads as TGTGCCAGCAGCTTAGGAAGGGGTAGGACGATGAACACTGAAGCTTTCTTT. This translates into CASSLGRGRTMNTEAFF.

The gene calls are TRBV5-6 and TRBJ1-3; maybe TRBD1 (5 bases). CDR3 length: 16 amino acids. Between the trimmed V and J ends, which lost 0 bases and 1 base, there was a span of 11 bases. Germline V gene sequence: CDR1 SGHDT, CDR2 YYEEEE. DNA for the CDR3: TGTGCCAGCAGCTTGGCCCCCCAGGGTTCTGGAAACACCATATATTTT. Its protein is CASSLAPQGSGNTIYF.

The chain combines TRBV2 with TRBJ2-5, with D maybe TRBD1 (6 bases). Germline CDR1 and CDR2: SNHLY and FYNNEI. The CDR3 covers 15 residues. Deletions cut 4 bases from V and 2 bases from J, with 14 bases between. The CDR3 loop is CASSADRILQETQYF. The CDR3 coding sequence is TGTGCCAGCAGTGCGGACAGAATACTGCAAGAGACCCAGTACTTC.

The rearrangement uses TRBV4-3 and TRBJ1-1; D is unclear. Germline V gene data show CDR1 as LGHNA and CDR2 as YSLEER. CDR3 length equals 13 residues. The germline V and J ends were trimmed by 0 bases and 1 base, with 3 bases remaining between them. In DNA form, the CDR3 reads TGCGCCAGCAGCCAAGACAGGAACACTGAAGCTTTCTTT. The encoded protein is CASSQDRNTEAFF.

In this sample, this clone turned up once. This chain connects TRBV7-2 to TRBJ2-7; no definite D call. The CDR3 consists of 13 residues. In germline, CDR1 is SGHTA, CDR2 FQGNSA. V shed 5 bases and J shed 4 bases, with 12 bases lying between them. Here the CDR3 reads CASSLGTGYEQYF. The CDR3 nucleotides read TGTGCCAGCAGCCTCGGTACTGGTTACGAGCAGTACTTC.

The table lists this clone with a few counts. The chain has TRBV2 and TRBJ1-2, with 7 bases fitting TRBD1. Trimming cost V 4 bases and J 5 bases; bases outside gene matches: 4. Germline loops: CDR1 SNHLY, CDR2 FYNNEI. The length of the CDR3 is 13 residues. The DNA for the CDR3 is TGTGCCAGCAGTGTCGTACAGGGGTATGGCTACACCTTC. It encodes CASSVVQGYGYTF.

This clone was counted a few times. The chain couples TRBV13 to TRBJ2-3; D may be TRBD2 (6 bases). Trimming took 3 bases from V and 2 from J, leaving 18 bases between them. This CDR3 has 17 amino acids. Germline V CDR1 and CDR2: PRHDT, FYEKMQ (reference sequence). The CDR3 sequence: CASSFREPTVNTDTQYF. CDR3 in DNA: TGTGCCAGCAGCTTCCGGGAGCCGACCGTAAACACAGATACGCAGTATTTT.

In its sample, this clone was seen once. The genes are TRBV6-5 and TRBJ1-1, with a tentative D call TRBD1 (5 bases). CDR3 length: 14 amino acids. Trimming left V 4 bases short and J 6 bases short, with 15 bases between. Germline V gene data show CDR1 as MNHEY and CDR2 as SVGAGI. The CDR3 nucleotides read TGTGCCAGCAGTTCTGGTTGGGGGGGAGCTGAAGCTTTCTTT. It is translated as CASSSGWGGAEAFF.

The chain recombines TRBV6-5 with TRBJ2-1, with D maybe TRBD2 (6 bases). CDR1 MNHEY and CDR2 SVGAGI come from the germline V gene. Trimming removed 8 bases at V and 10 bases at J, with 9 bases between. This CDR3 has 10 residues. The CDR3 here is CASGGGEQFF. In DNA form, the CDR3 reads TGTGCCAGCGGAGGAGGGGAGCAGTTCTTC.

This rearrangement joins TRBV5-1 to TRBJ2-5; D call uncertain. Germline CDR1 and CDR2: SGHRS and YFSETQ. Trimming pared 3 bases from V and 10 bases from J, leaving 13 bases between. This CDR3 is 12 amino acids long. CDR3 loop: CASSYDRQIQYF. CDR3 nucleotides: TGCGCCAGCAGCTACGACCGACAAATCCAGTACTTC. The whole variable domain, filled in from reference TRBV5-1 and TRBJ2-5, reads KAGVTQTPRYLIKTRGQQVTLSCSPISGHRSVSWYQQTPGQGLQFLFEYFSETQRNKGNFPGRFSGRQFSNSRSEMNVSTLELGDSALYLCASSYDRQIQYFGPGTRLLVL.

The chain is built from TRBV29-1 and TRBJ1-1; D might be TRBD1 (5 bases). CDR1 is SQVTM and CDR2 is ANQGSEA in the germline V gene. V lost 5 bases and J 2 bases, leaving 12 bases between the germline ends. The CDR3 runs to 13 residues. CDR3 protein: CSVLREGNTEAFF. The CDR3, as DNA: TGCAGCGTTCTCAGGGAGGGCAACACTGAAGCTTTCTTT.

J is TRBJ1-1 and V is TRBV4-1, with TRBD1 matching over 8 bases. This CDR3 comprises 15 residues. Germline CDR1 reads MGHRA; CDR2 reads YSYEKL. J gave up 3 bases and V 3 bases, and 6 bases lay outside the gene matches. The DNA of the CDR3 is TGCGCCAGCAGCCAGGAAGGACAGGGTCACACTGAAGCTTTCTTT. Translating gives CASSQEGQGHTEAFF.

The J gene is TRBJ2-5, the V gene TRBV29-1; the D gene is possibly TRBD1 (6 bases). The germline gives CDR1 SQVTM, CDR2 ANQGSEA. The V gene lost 7 bases and the J gene lost 4 bases, with 19 bases spanning the gap. The CDR3 loop spans 14 amino acids. In nucleotides, the CDR3 is TGCAGCGCTGCTCCTAGGGGGTCTGGAGAGACCCAGTACTTC. Encoded protein: CSAAPRGSGETQYF.

The chain employs TRBV7-6 and TRBJ1-5; D remains unclear. With 1 base removed from V and 3 bases from J, the gap between germline ends came to 4 bases. The CDR3 extends over 13 amino acids. The germline CDR1 and CDR2 sequences are SGHVS and FNYEAQ. The CDR3 DNA reads TGTGCCAGCAGCTTAGACAACAATCAGCCCCAGCATTTT. This sequence encodes CASSLDNNQPQHF. The variable domain in full, completed from reference TRBV7-6 and TRBJ1-5, reads GAGVSQSPRYKVTKRGQDVALRCDPISGHVSLYWYRQALGQGPEFLTYFNYEAQQDKSGLPNDRFSAERPEGSISTLTIQRTEQRDSAMYRCASSLDNNQPQHFGDGTRLSIL.

This clone was detected a few times. This chain links TRBV5-4 with TRBJ2-7; 9 nucleotides align to TRBD2. CDR3 length: 13 residues. The junction had 8 bases not matched to a gene; V was cut back by 7 bases and J by 6 bases. Germline CDR1 and CDR2: SGHNT and YYREEE (reference sequence). Written as DNA, the CDR3 is TGTGCCAGCGCCGCGGGGGGGGAGGCCGAGCAGTACTTC. This sequence encodes CASAAGGEAEQYF.

This clone has just a few counts. The chain joins TRBV10-3 to TRBJ1-2; D call uncertain. This CDR3 has 13 residues. CDR1 is ENHRY and CDR2 is SYGVKD in the germline V gene. V lost 3 bases to trimming and J lost 6 bases, with 11 bases between them. CDR3 sequence: CAISELREDGYTF. Written as DNA, the CDR3 is TGTGCCATCAGTGAACTTCGGGAGGATGGCTACACCTTC.

This chain connects TRBV5-4 to TRBJ1-1, with 9 bases identical to TRBD1. V was pared by 5 bases and J by 7 bases, with 6 bases of the junction left unmatched. There are 13 residues in the CDR3. Germline CDR1 is SGHNT and CDR2 is YYREEE (reference sequence). CDR3: CASRPQGAREAFF. For the CDR3, the DNA is TGTGCCAGCAGGCCACAGGGGGCGCGTGAAGCTTTCTTT.

This clone was detected a few times. The chain links TRBV7-2 to TRBJ2-2; 8 bases are a match to TRBD2. Trimming took 4 bases from V and 5 from J; bases not matched to a gene: 6. The CDR3 runs 15 residues. Germline V gives CDR1 SGHTA, CDR2 FQGNSA. The CDR3 loop reads CASSSGTRETGELFF. The CDR3 region has the DNA TGTGCCAGCAGCTCCGGGACTAGGGAAACCGGGGAGCTGTTTTTT.

This sequence joins TRBV7-2 and TRBJ1-4; maybe TRBD1 (6 bases). Trimming stripped 5 bases from V and 3 bases from J, with 19 bases between. The germline gives CDR1 SGHTA, CDR2 FQGNSA. The CDR3 consists of 17 residues. CDR3 DNA: TGTGCCAGCAGCGGACACAGGGCCCAAGCGGCTAATGAAAAACTGTTTTTT. Protein sequence: CASSGHRAQAANEKLFF.

This clone showed up just once. The rearrangement uses TRBV10-3 and TRBJ1-2, with TRBD1 matching 8 bases. Trimming removed 7 bases from V and 7 bases from J; junction bases left unmatched: 8. Germline CDR1 and CDR2: ENHRY and SYGVKD. The length of the CDR3 is 13 residues. CDR3 in DNA: TGTGCCATCACTGACAGGGGATCGTCTGGCTACACCTTC. Protein sequence: CAITDRGSSGYTF.

V gene TRBV4-3 combines with J gene TRBJ1-6, with 9 nucleotides matching TRBD1. Germline-derived CDR1 and CDR2 are LGHNA and YSLEER. The CDR3 loop spans 15 amino acids. After removal of 0 bases from V and 8 bases from J, the junction contained 2 bases not matched to a gene. This chain's CDR3 is CASSQEDRGDSPLHF. In DNA form, the CDR3 reads TGCGCCAGCAGCCAAGAGGACAGGGGAGATTCACCCCTCCACTTT.

The CDR3 DNA follows: TGCGCCAGCAGCCAAGATCAGCTAGCGGGAGGGTTAAGTGAGCAGTTCTTC. The encoded protein is CASSQDQLAGGLSEQFF. V gene TRBV4-1 combines with J gene TRBJ2-1; TRBD2 matches at 12 bases. Germline V lookup: CDR1 MGHRA, CDR2 YSYEKL. This CDR3 region has 17 residues. The V and J ends lost 0 bases and 9 bases, in that order; junction bases with no gene match: 9.

The rearrangement links TRBV5-6 to TRBJ2-7, with D tentatively TRBD1 (5 bases). Per the germline V gene, CDR1 is SGHDT and CDR2 is YYEEEE. This CDR3 is built from 14 residues. Trimming left V 2 bases short and J 3 bases short, with 12 bases between. The CDR3 reads CASSFWGRVYEQYF. As DNA, the CDR3 is TGTGCCAGCAGCTTTTGGGGCAGGGTCTACGAGCAGTACTTC.

V gene TRBV7-9 combines with J gene TRBJ1-2; 7 bases fit TRBD1. From germline, CDR1 is SEHNR and CDR2 FQNEAQ (reference sequence). The V gene end was trimmed by 5 bases and the J gene end by 4 bases; junction bases not matched to a gene: 16. The CDR3 is 17 amino acids. The CDR3 reads CASSPFFMGQRTYGYTF. The CDR3, as DNA: TGTGCCAGCAGCCCCTTCTTCATGGGACAGCGAACCTATGGCTACACCTTC.